The rows below give T cell receptor beta chains drawn from one sample of a study of OX40 agonist ivuxolimab in advanced cancers. The repertoire was sequenced with immunoSEQ multiplex PCR; TCRdb's copy has only in-frame clones and lacks some. This table has about 130,000 clones, less than 95% appearing once. Material: CD4+ or CD8+ T cells sorted from blood, obtained in a trial of the OX40 agonist ivuxolimab. These receptors all come from an adult with an advanced solid tumor such as melanoma, head and neck, liver or kidney cancer. Each CDR3 is given with its conserved first and last residue. The order of the fields is CDR3 protein, CDR3 DNA, V gene, D gene, J gene, clone size. D genes are given only for firm matches. Expanded clones get a size class; other rows say once, few or many, or leave the size out.

CDR3aa: CASSLGQGFNQPQHF
CDR3nt: TGTGCCAGCAGCTTAGGACAGGGGTTCAATCAGCCCCAGCATTTT
v_gene: TRBV7-6
d_gene: TRBD1
j_gene: TRBJ1-5
abundance: .

CDR3aa: CASSRQRGSYEQYF
CDR3nt: TGTGCCAGCAGCCGACAGAGGGGCTCCTACGAGCAGTACTTC
v_gene: TRBV6-5
d_gene: .
j_gene: TRBJ2-7
abundance: .

CDR3aa: CASTGHHASSYEQYF
CDR3nt: TGTGCCAGCACAGGACACCATGCGAGCTCCTACGAGCAGTACTTC
v_gene: TRBV6-1
d_gene: .
j_gene: TRBJ2-7
abundance: few

CDR3aa: CASSYRGRLGGTEAFF
CDR3nt: TGTGCCAGCAGTTACCGGGGACGCCTGGGAGGCACTGAAGCTTTCTTT
v_gene: TRBV6-5
d_gene: .
j_gene: TRBJ1-1
abundance: .

CDR3aa: CASKGRAYEQYF
CDR3nt: TGTGCCAGCAAAGGCAGGGCCTACGAGCAGTACTTC
v_gene: TRBV28
d_gene: .
j_gene: TRBJ2-7
abundance: .

CDR3aa: CASSPAGTSFQEQYF
CDR3nt: TGTGCCAGCAGTCCCGCCGGGACGAGCTTTCAGGAACAGTACTTC
v_gene: TRBV6-5
d_gene: .
j_gene: TRBJ2-7
abundance: .

CDR3aa: CASSWTAMNTEAFF
CDR3nt: TGCGCCAGCAGCTGGACAGCAATGAACACTGAAGCTTTCTTT
v_gene: TRBV5-1
d_gene: .
j_gene: TRBJ1-1
abundance: .

CDR3aa: CASSQAPSNQPQHF
CDR3nt: TGCGCCAGCAGCCAAGCCCCGAGCAATCAGCCCCAGCATTTT
v_gene: TRBV4-1
d_gene: .
j_gene: TRBJ1-5
abundance: .

CDR3aa: CASSAVGQGGNEQFF
CDR3nt: TGTGCCAGCAGCGCAGTGGGACAGGGGGGTAATGAGCAGTTCTTC
v_gene: TRBV5-4
d_gene: TRBD1
j_gene: TRBJ2-1
abundance: .

CDR3aa: CASSTGMNTEAFF
CDR3nt: TGCGCCAGCAGTACAGGGATGAACACTGAAGCTTTCTTT
v_gene: TRBV5-1
d_gene: .
j_gene: TRBJ1-1
abundance: once

CDR3aa: CAISEIQGEKGTEAFF
CDR3nt: TGTGCCATCAGTGAGATACAGGGGGAGAAGGGCACTGAAGCTTTCTTT
v_gene: TRBV10-3
d_gene: TRBD1
j_gene: TRBJ1-1
abundance: .

CDR3aa: CASSRTGTGGYGEQFF
CDR3nt: TGTGCCAGCAGTCGAACCGGGACAGGGGGCTATGGAGAGCAGTTCTTC
v_gene: TRBV6-6
d_gene: TRBD1
j_gene: TRBJ2-1
abundance: .

CDR3aa: CASSLGTGQGSEKLFF
CDR3nt: TGTGCCAGCAGCTTAGGGACGGGACAGGGCTCTGAAAAACTGTTTTTT
v_gene: TRBV7-9
d_gene: TRBD1
j_gene: TRBJ1-4
abundance: .